This TCR beta chain was documented in a study of blood T cell repertoires in COVID-19. As for the study in general: Acute and convalescent COVID-19 specimens originated in the United States, Italy and Spain.

CDR1 and CDR2 (germline): SGHDN, FVKESK. Germline trimming cut 3 bases from V and 7 bases from J; bases unmatched to any gene: 4. The CDR3 spans 13 residues. This clone showed up just once. In the source study's methods: For nucleated cells, counts were estimated from reference gene primer amplification. The data were produced by immunoSEQ multiplex PCR, yet TCRdb's version contains in-frame clones alone and is incomplete. The DNA was the basis for D and trimming; V, J and clone size are from that table. The table records some 50,000 clones, 70% to 85% of them present only once. Material for sequencing was peripheral blood. This chain links TRBV14 with TRBJ2-3, with TRBD1 matching 7 bases. This TCR was sampled from a man in his fifties with active COVID-19. CDR3 bases: TGTGCCAGCAGCCAGCCGGACAGGCATACGCAGTATTTT. This sequence encodes CASSQPDRHTQYF.